The following is a T cell receptor beta chain sequence with its context. CDR1 MNHEY and CDR2 SVGAGI come from the germline V gene. V lost 7 bases and J 8 bases, leaving 19 bases between the germline ends. This CDR3 region has 14 residues. This record comes from a study of control samples from healthy donors and cancer patients. Clones were sequenced by immunoSEQ multiplex PCR, and TCRdb holds only the in-frame ones, with some missing. The sample has roughly 190,000 clones, 91% seen once. The sequence was collected from a man in his thirties or forties in good health. Sample: blood. This chain links TRBV6-5 with TRBJ2-3; the D is unclear. CDR3 bases: TGTGCCAGCAACAAAGATACCGCGCCAACTACGCAGTATTTT. It codes for CASNKDTAPTTQYF.